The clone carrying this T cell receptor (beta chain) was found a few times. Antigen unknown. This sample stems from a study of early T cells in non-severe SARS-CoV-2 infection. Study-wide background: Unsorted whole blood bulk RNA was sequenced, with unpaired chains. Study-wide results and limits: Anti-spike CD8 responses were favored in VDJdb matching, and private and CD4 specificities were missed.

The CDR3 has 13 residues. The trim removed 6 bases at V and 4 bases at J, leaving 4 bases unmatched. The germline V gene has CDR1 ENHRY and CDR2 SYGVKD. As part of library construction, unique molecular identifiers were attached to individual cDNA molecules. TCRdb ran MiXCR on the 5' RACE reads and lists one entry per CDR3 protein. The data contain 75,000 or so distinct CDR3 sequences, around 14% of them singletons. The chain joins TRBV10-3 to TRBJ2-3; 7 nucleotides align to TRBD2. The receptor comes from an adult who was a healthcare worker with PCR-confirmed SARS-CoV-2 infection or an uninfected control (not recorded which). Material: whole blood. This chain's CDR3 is CAISGGYPDTQYF. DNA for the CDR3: TGTGCCATCAGCGGGGGGTACCCAGATACGCAGTATTTT.